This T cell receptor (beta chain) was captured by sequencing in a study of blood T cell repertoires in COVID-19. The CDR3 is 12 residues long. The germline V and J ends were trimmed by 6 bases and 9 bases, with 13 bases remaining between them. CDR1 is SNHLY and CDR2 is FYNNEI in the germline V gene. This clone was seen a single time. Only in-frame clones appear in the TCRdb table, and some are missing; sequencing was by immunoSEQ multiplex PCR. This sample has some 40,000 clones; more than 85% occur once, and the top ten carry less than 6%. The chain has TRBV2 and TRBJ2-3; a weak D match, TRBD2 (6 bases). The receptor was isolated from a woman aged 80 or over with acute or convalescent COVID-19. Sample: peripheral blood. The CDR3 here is CASRDGGDTQYF. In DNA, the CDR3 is TGTGCCAGCAGAGACGGAGGGGACACGCAGTATTTT. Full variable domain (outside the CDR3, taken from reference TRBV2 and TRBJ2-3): EPEVTQTPSHQVTQMGQEVILRCVPISNHLYFYWYRQILGQKVEFLVSFYNNEISEKSEIFDDQFSVERPDGSNFTLKIRSTKLEDSAMYFCASRDGGDTQYFGPGTRLTVL.